The 31 T cell receptor beta chains presented below share a single source sample, sequenced in a study of cytomegalovirus exposure and HLA in healthy donors. The PCR ran on 60 Vbeta and 13 Jbeta primers. TCRdb's table, derived via immunoSEQ multiplex PCR, lists solely in-frame clones and lacks some. The sample has 25,000 to 35,000 clones; about 60% are singletons. What was sequenced was PBMCs. Receptors originate from a man aged 50-60 years in good health and CMV-seropositive.

This clone occurred a few times. This chain uses TRBV30 with TRBJ1-3, with TRBD1 matching over 9 bases. Germline CDR1 is GTSNPN and CDR2 is SVGIG (reference sequence). V was clipped by 2 bases and J by 1 base; unmatched bases: 6. CDR3 length: 16 residues. The CDR3 spells CAWSRTGAASGNTIYF. CDR3 bases: TGTGCCTGGAGTCGGACAGGGGCCGCTTCTGGAAACACCATATATTTT.

This clone was observed once. The gene calls are TRBV29-1 and TRBJ2-7; 8 nucleotides agree with TRBD2. From germline, CDR1 is SQVTM and CDR2 ANQGSEA. The CDR3 spans 12 residues. Trimming took 5 bases from V and 4 from J; bases not matched to a gene: 4. DNA for the CDR3: TGCAGCGTTAGCGGGGGCCAATACGAGCAGTACTTC. This gives the protein CSVSGGQYEQYF.

In its sample, this clone was seen once. This rearrangement joins TRBV19 to TRBJ1-1, with D possibly TRBD1 on 5 matching bases. Deletions cut 4 bases from V and 1 base from J, with 13 bases between. Germline V lookup: CDR1 LNHDA, CDR2 SQIVND (reference sequence). This CDR3 has 15 residues. CDR3 sequence reads: CASSTGHRGNTEAFF. Here the CDR3 DNA reads TGTGCCAGTAGTACAGGCCATAGGGGGAACACTGAAGCTTTCTTT.

The chain's CDR3 is CATSSRQGRYEQYF. CDR3 sequence (DNA): TGTGCCACCAGCTCACGACAGGGGAGATACGAGCAGTACTTC. The J gene is TRBJ2-7, the V gene TRBV15; the match to TRBD1 covers 8 bases. Germline V gene sequence: CDR1 LNHNV, CDR2 YYDKDF (reference sequence). Trimming removed 5 bases from V and 4 bases from J; junction bases left unmatched: 7. The CDR3 totals 14 residues.

The chain employs TRBV9 and TRBJ1-2, with TRBD1 matching over 7 bases. Germline V gene sequence: CDR1 SGDLS, CDR2 YYNGEE. The CDR3 loop spans 16 amino acids. The V gene end was trimmed by 4 bases and the J gene end by 0 bases; junction bases not matched to a gene: 9. CDR3 in amino acids: CASSWGTAYTNYGYTF. The CDR3 DNA reads as TGTGCCAGCAGCTGGGGGACAGCCTATACTAACTATGGCTACACCTTC.

This clone appeared a few times. The rearrangement joins TRBV21-1 to TRBJ2-3; no DNA check was done on the table's D call, TRBD2. TRBV21-1 is a recognized pseudogene. The CDR3 is 14 residues long. This CDR3 is CASSKGVLGDTQYF. The CDR3 DNA reads as TGTGCCAGCAGCAAAGGAGTACTTGGAGATACGCAGTATTTT.

This chain connects TRBV29-1 to TRBJ2-7; weak D call: TRBD2 (6 bases). Looked up from germline, CDR1 is SQVTM and CDR2 is ANQGSEA. Trimming removed 4 bases from V and 3 bases from J, with 16 bases in between. The length of the CDR3 is 14 residues. CDR3: CSVVSGAGYYEQYF. CDR3 DNA: TGCAGCGTTGTATCCGGGGCGGGGTACTACGAGCAGTACTTC.

The rearrangement links TRBV9 to TRBJ1-1, with D maybe TRBD1 (6 bases). CDR1 is SGDLS and CDR2 is YYNGEE in the germline V gene. V lost 3 bases to trimming and J lost 4 bases, with 13 bases between them. This CDR3 spans 14 amino acids. The DNA of the CDR3 is TGTGCCAGCAGCGGACAGGCACCGAGCACTGAAGCTTTCTTT. This codes for CASSGQAPSTEAFF.

The chain links TRBV28 to TRBJ1-4; D unclear. This CDR3 is built from 12 residues. Germline-derived CDR1 and CDR2 are MDHEN and SYDVKM. Deletions cut 8 bases from V and 7 bases from J, with 11 bases between. The CDR3 DNA sequence: TGTGCCAGCGAAACATCAGGTGAAAAACTGTTTTTT. Its translation is CASETSGEKLFF.

The chain couples TRBV11-2 to TRBJ1-2; D is uncertain. CDR1 SGHAT and CDR2 FQNNGV come from the germline V gene. The CDR3 spans 13 residues. Trimming shortened V by 5 bases and J by 3 bases, and 10 bases separated the two germline ends. Here the CDR3 DNA reads TGTGCCAGCAGCCCGCCAGGTGACTATGGCTACACCTTC. Translation: CASSPPGDYGYTF.

This chain joins TRBV4-2 and TRBJ2-5, with 11 bases fitting TRBD2. Germline-derived CDR1 and CDR2 are LGHNA and YNFKEQ. The CDR3 consists of 15 residues. The V and J ends lost 4 bases and 3 bases, in that order; junction bases with no gene match: 4. Written as DNA, the CDR3 is TGTGCCAGCAGCCCACTAGCGGGGGCGGAAGAGACCCAGTACTTC. It codes for CASSPLAGAEETQYF.

The rearrangement uses TRBV5-1 and TRBJ2-5, with TRBD2 identical over 11 bases. There are 15 residues in the CDR3. Trimming at V came to 3 bases and at J to 2 bases, leaving 3 bases not matched to a gene. CDR1 and CDR2 (germline): SGHRS, YFSETQ. This chain's CDR3 is CASSSGLAVQETQYF. The CDR3 bases are TGCGCCAGCAGCTCGGGACTAGCGGTACAAGAGACCCAGTACTTC.

The rearrangement joins TRBV29-1 to TRBJ2-1; TRBD2 is a possible D gene (6 bases). CDR3 length: 13 residues. Looked up from germline, CDR1 is SQVTM and CDR2 is ANQGSEA. The V gene lost 3 bases and the J gene lost 5 bases, with 11 bases spanning the gap. Here the CDR3 reads CSVDGRRDNEQFF. CDR3 DNA sequence: TGCAGCGTTGACGGACGGAGGGACAATGAGCAGTTCTTC.

The chain uses TRBV30 and TRBJ1-6, with 7 bases identical to TRBD1. J lost 7 bases, V lost 8 bases, and 5 bases had no gene match. The V gene's germline CDR1 is GTSNPN and CDR2 SVGIG (reference sequence). The CDR3 sequence is 12 residues long. CDR3 sequence reads: CAAYRGNSPLHF. The CDR3 nucleotides read TGTGCCGCCTACAGGGGCAATTCACCCCTCCACTTT.

The V and J genes are TRBV28 and TRBJ1-2; D gene uncertain. Germline V lookup: CDR1 MDHEN, CDR2 SYDVKM. The V end lost 3 bases, the J end lost 5 bases, and 10 bases lay between the germline ends. This CDR3 spans 13 amino acids. CDR3 residues: CASSLTGSYGYTF. The CDR3 bases are TGTGCCAGCAGTTTGACGGGTTCTTATGGCTACACCTTC.

The CDR3 sequence is CASGTGGTEAFF. Written as DNA, the CDR3 is TGCGCCAGCGGAACAGGGGGGACTGAAGCTTTCTTT. The chain combines TRBV10-2 with TRBJ1-1, with 8 bases fitting TRBD1. The germline V gene encodes CDR1 WSHSY and CDR2 SAAADI. The CDR3 is 12 residues long. The ends lost 8 bases at V and 5 bases at J; junction bases unmatched: 4.

The chain employs TRBV5-1 and TRBJ2-2; D possibly corresponds to TRBD2 (5 bases). Germline CDR1 is SGHRS and CDR2 is YFSETQ. With 0 bases removed from V and 7 bases from J, the gap between germline ends came to 10 bases. The CDR3 contains 14 residues. The CDR3 sequence: CASSLDKADGELFF. CDR3 nucleotides: TGCGCCAGCAGCTTGGACAAAGCGGACGGGGAGCTGTTTTTT.

The chain joins TRBV9 to TRBJ1-2, with TRBD1 matching 7 bases. CDR1 and CDR2 from the germline V gene are SGDLS and YYNGEE. V trimming: 4 bases; J trimming: 3 bases; junction bases outside the gene matches: 3. The CDR3 spans 13 residues. CDR3 amino acids: CASSTTGYYGYTF. The CDR3 DNA reads as TGTGCCAGCAGCACGACAGGGTACTATGGCTACACCTTC.

This chain connects TRBV6-5 to TRBJ1-5; TRBD1 aligns across 8 bases. CDR1 and CDR2 (germline): MNHEY, SVGAGI. V lost 4 bases and J lost 2; bases outside the gene matches: 4. The CDR3 length is 15 residues. The CDR3 loop is CASSSKGQGNQPQHF. The CDR3 region has the DNA TGTGCCAGCAGTTCCAAGGGACAGGGCAATCAGCCCCAGCATTTT.

This clone appeared a single time. Other DNA sequences from this sample encode an identical CDR3 as well. The chain uses TRBV11-2 and TRBJ2-7; TRBD1 agrees at 8 bases. CDR3 length: 12 amino acids. V lost 2 bases, J lost 6 bases, and 0 bases stayed unmatched. Germline loops: CDR1 SGHAT, CDR2 FQNNGV. The CDR3 is CASSLTGGEQYF. The CDR3 DNA follows: TGTGCCAGCAGCTTAACAGGGGGCGAGCAGTACTTC.

This chain links TRBV5-1 with TRBJ2-5; D perhaps matches TRBD1 (5 bases). CDR3 length equals 14 residues. Germline assignment: CDR1 SGHRS and CDR2 YFSETQ. The germline V and J ends were trimmed by 0 bases and 0 bases, with 6 bases remaining between them. As DNA, the CDR3 is TGCGCCAGCAGCTTGGCAGGGTACCAAGAGACCCAGTACTTC. Translation: CASSLAGYQETQYF. Combining the CDR3 with reference TRBV5-1 and TRBJ2-5 gives the whole variable domain KAGVTQTPRYLIKTRGQQVTLSCSPISGHRSVSWYQQTPGQGLQFLFEYFSETQRNKGNFPGRFSGRQFSNSRSEMNVSTLELGDSALYLCASSLAGYQETQYFGPGTRLLVL.

The V call is TRBV28, the J call TRBJ1-6; D is undetermined. Germline V gene data show CDR1 as MDHEN and CDR2 as SYDVKM. This CDR3 has 15 amino acids. Trimming cost V 3 bases and J 1 base, with 7 bases left between them. The CDR3 bases are TGTGCCAGCAGTTTTTTCGGGTCCTATAATTCACCCCTCCACTTT. Residues: CASSFFGSYNSPLHF. Using reference TRBV28 and TRBJ1-6 for the parts outside the CDR3, the full variable domain is DVKVTQSSRYLVKRTGEKVFLECVQDMDHENMFWYRQDPGLGLRLIYFSYDVKMKEKGDIPEGYSVSREKKERFSLILESASTNQTSMYLCASSFFGSYNSPLHFGNGTRLTVT.

CDR3 sequence (DNA): TGTGCCAGCTCAGCGGGACAGGTAATAAGCTACGAGCAGTACTTC. This encodes CASSAGQVISYEQYF. This sequence joins TRBV18 and TRBJ2-7; 8 bases are shared with TRBD1. This CDR3 comprises 15 residues. The J segment lost 3 bases and the V segment lost 5 bases, leaving 9 bases of the junction unmatched. Germline CDR1 and CDR2: KGHSH and LQKENI. The full variable domain, rest sourced from reference TRBV18 and TRBJ2-7, is NAGVMQNPRHLVRRRGQEARLRCSPMKGHSHVYWYRQLPEEGLKFMVYLQKENIIDESGMPKERFSAEFPKEGPSILRIQQVVRGDSAAYFCASSAGQVISYEQYFGPGTRLTVT.

The V and J genes are TRBV7-8 and TRBJ2-7; 7 positions match TRBD1. V dropped 5 bases and J dropped 5; count of bases not matched to a gene: 12. CDR1 and CDR2 from the germline V gene are SGHVS and FQNEAQ. The CDR3 has 15 residues. The CDR3 loop is CASSQRTGQDNEQYF. The DNA for the CDR3 is TGTGCCAGCAGCCAGAGGACAGGCCAGGACAACGAGCAGTACTTC.

This chain joins TRBV15 and TRBJ2-2; 8 positions agree with TRBD2. Trimming removed 1 base from V and 5 bases from J; junction bases left unmatched: 6. The CDR3 runs to 16 residues. Germline assignment: CDR1 LNHNV and CDR2 YYDKDF (reference sequence). As DNA, the CDR3 is TGTGCCACCAGCAGAGGGGAGCGGGAGTCGACCGGGGAGCTGTTTTTT. Protein sequence: CATSRGERESTGELFF. Using reference TRBV15 and TRBJ2-2 for the parts outside the CDR3, the full variable domain is DAMVIQNPRYQVTQFGKPVTLSCSQTLNHNVMYWYQQKSSQAPKLLFHYYDKDFNNEADTPDNFQSRRPNTSFCFLDIRSPGLGDTAMYLCATSRGERESTGELFFGEGSRLTVL.

This rearrangement joins TRBV6-6 to TRBJ1-1; D gene ambiguous. V lost 6 bases to trimming and J lost 4 bases, with 9 bases between them. The CDR3 extends over 12 amino acids. Germline V CDR1 and CDR2: MNHNY, SVGAGI (reference sequence). CDR3 coding DNA: TGTGCCAGCAGCAAGGAGTCCACTGAAGCTTTCTTT. Protein sequence: CASSKESTEAFF.

The V and J genes are TRBV5-1 and TRBJ2-1; 10 bases match TRBD2. V was pared by 2 bases and J by 8 bases, with 7 bases of the junction left unmatched. Germline V gene sequence: CDR1 SGHRS, CDR2 YFSETQ. This CDR3 is 15 amino acids long. In DNA, the CDR3 is TGCGCCAGCAGCTTCCTAGCGGGAGAGACCCATGAGCAGTTCTTC. Amino acid sequence: CASSFLAGETHEQFF.

The chain combines TRBV27 with TRBJ2-7, with TRBD2 as a possible D gene (5 bases). Trimming stripped 3 bases from V and 0 bases from J, with 9 bases between. The CDR3 covers 14 residues. Germline values: CDR1 MNHEY, CDR2 SMNVEV (reference sequence). The CDR3 DNA reads as TGTGCCAGCAGTTTGGCGGGCCGCTCCTACGAGCAGTACTTC. Amino acids: CASSLAGRSYEQYF.

The gene calls are TRBV29-1 and TRBJ1-2; D perhaps matches TRBD1 (5 bases). The V and J ends lost 3 bases and 8 bases respectively, with 16 bases between them. Germline CDR1 and CDR2: SQVTM and ANQGSEA. This CDR3 comprises 13 residues. In DNA form, the CDR3 reads TGCAGCGTTGATTTGGGGACTGCGGGGGGCTACACCTTC. Translating gives CSVDLGTAGGYTF. Together with reference TRBV29-1 and TRBJ1-2, the CDR3 gives the full variable domain: SAVISQKPSRDICQRGTSLTIQCQVDSQVTMMFWYRQQPGQSLTLIATANQGSEATYESGFVIDKFPISRPNLTFSTLTVSNMSPEDSSIYLCSVDLGTAGGYTFGSGTRLTVV.

A single count supports this clone. J is TRBJ2-1 and V is TRBV5-1; 8 bases line up with TRBD2. This CDR3 contains 16 residues. Losses at the gene ends were 2 bases for V and 0 bases for J; bases not matched to a gene: 4. CDR1 and CDR2 from the germline V gene are SGHRS and YFSETQ. In nucleotides, the CDR3 is TGCGCCAGCAGCTTATTAAGCGGGAGCTCCTACAATGAGCAGTTCTTC. As protein: CASSLLSGSSYNEQFF.

The chain links TRBV5-1 to TRBJ1-1, with a possible D match to TRBD1 (6 bases). Germline assignment: CDR1 SGHRS and CDR2 YFSETQ. This CDR3 has 13 amino acids. Trimming pared 0 bases from V and 7 bases from J, leaving 10 bases between. In nucleotides, the CDR3 is TGCGCCAGCAGCTTGGCAGGGGCCCTTGAAGCTTTCTTT. This gives the protein CASSLAGALEAFF.